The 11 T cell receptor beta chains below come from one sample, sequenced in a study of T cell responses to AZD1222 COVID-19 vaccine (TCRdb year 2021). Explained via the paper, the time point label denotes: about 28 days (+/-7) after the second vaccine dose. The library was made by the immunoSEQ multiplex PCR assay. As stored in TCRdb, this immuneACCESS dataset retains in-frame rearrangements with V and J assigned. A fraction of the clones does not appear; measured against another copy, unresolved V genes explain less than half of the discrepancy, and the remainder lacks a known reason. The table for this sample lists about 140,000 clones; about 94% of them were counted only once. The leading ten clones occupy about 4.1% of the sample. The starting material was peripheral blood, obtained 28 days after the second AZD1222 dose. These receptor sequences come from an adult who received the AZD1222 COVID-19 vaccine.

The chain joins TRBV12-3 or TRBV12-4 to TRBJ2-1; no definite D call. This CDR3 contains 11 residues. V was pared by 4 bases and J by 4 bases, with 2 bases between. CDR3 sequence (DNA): TGTGCCAGCAGTTATTACAATGAGCAGTTCTTC. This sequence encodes CASSYYNEQFF.

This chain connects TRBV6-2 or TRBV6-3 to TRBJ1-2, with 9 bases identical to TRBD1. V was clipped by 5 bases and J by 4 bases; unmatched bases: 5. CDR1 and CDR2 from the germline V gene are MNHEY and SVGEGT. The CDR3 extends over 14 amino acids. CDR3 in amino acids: CASSEADRGYGYTF. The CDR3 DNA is TGTGCCAGCAGTGAGGCGGACAGGGGCTATGGCTACACCTTC.

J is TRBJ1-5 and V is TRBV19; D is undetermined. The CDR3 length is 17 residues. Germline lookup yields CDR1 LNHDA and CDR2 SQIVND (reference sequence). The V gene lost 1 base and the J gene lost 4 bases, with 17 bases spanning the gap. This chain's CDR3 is CASSIALRRAENQPQHF. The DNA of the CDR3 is TGTGCCAGTAGTATAGCCCTAAGGCGGGCAGAGAATCAGCCCCAGCATTTT.

CDR3 nucleotide sequence: TGCGCCAGCAGCCAGAGACTAGCCGCCCTCGGTGAGCAGTACTTC. This translates into CASSQRLAALGEQYF. The gene calls are TRBV4-3 and TRBJ2-7, with 7 bases matching TRBD2. Unmatched junction bases numbered 12, after V lost 3 bases and J lost 7 bases. The CDR3 covers 15 residues. The germline gives CDR1 LGHNA, CDR2 YSLEER.

The CDR3 sequence: CASSLEYTGELFF. DNA for the CDR3: TGTGCCAGCAGCTTAGAGTACACCGGGGAGCTGTTTTTT. The genes are TRBV7-2 and TRBJ2-2; D is unclear. This CDR3 contains 13 residues. CDR1 is SGHTA and CDR2 is FQGNSA in the germline V gene. The V end was cut by 1 base, the J end by 3 bases, with 3 bases between.

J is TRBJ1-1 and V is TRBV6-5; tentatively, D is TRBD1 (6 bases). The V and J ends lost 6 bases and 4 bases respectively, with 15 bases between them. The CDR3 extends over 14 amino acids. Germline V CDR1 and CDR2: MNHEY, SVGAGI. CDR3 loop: CASSQAAGVTEAFF. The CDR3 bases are TGTGCCAGCAGCCAAGCTGCAGGGGTCACTGAAGCTTTCTTT.

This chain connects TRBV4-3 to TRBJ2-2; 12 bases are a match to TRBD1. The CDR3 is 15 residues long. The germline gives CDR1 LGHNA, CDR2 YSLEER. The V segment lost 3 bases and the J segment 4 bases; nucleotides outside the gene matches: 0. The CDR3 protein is CASSQGQGATGELFF. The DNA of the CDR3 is TGCGCCAGCAGCCAGGGACAGGGGGCCACCGGGGAGCTGTTTTTT.

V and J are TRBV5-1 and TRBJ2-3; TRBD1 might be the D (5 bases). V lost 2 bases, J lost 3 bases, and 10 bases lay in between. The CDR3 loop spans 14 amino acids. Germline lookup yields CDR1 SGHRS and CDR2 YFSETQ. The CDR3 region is CASSFQGGTDTQYF. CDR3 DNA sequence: TGCGCCAGCAGCTTCCAGGGTGGGACAGATACGCAGTATTTT.

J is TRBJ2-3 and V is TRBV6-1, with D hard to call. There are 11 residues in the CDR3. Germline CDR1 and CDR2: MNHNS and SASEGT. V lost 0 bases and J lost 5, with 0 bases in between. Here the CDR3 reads CASSEADTQYF. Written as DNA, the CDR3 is TGTGCCAGCAGTGAAGCAGATACGCAGTATTTT.

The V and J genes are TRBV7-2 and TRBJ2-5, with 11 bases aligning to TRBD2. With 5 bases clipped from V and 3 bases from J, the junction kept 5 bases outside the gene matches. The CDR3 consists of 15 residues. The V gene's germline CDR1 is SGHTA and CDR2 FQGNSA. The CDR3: CASSPGLAGKETQYF. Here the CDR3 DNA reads TGTGCCAGCAGCCCCGGACTAGCGGGTAAAGAGACCCAGTACTTC.

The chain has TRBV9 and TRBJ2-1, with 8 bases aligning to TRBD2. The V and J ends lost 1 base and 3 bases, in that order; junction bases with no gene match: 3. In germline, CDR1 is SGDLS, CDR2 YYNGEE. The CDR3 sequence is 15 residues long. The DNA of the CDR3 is TGTGCCAGCAGCGTAAGCGGGGGCAGCTACAATGAGCAGTTCTTC. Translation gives CASSVSGGSYNEQFF. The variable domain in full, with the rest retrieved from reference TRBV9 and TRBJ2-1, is DSGVTQTPKHLITATGQRVTLRCSPRSGDLSVYWYQQSLDQGLQFLIQYYNGEERAKGNILERFSAQQFPDLHSELNLSSLELGDSALYFCASSVSGGSYNEQFFGPGTRLTVL.